The rows below give T cell receptor beta chains drawn from one sample of a study of control samples from healthy donors and cancer patients. Assay: immunoSEQ multiplex PCR; the TCRdb copy retains only in-frame clones and omits some. The table includes 100,000 to 150,000 clones, around 86% detected once. Sequencing input: blood. Receptors were obtained from a man in his forties in good health. CDR3s include the opening cysteine and the closing phenylalanine or tryptophan. Each record gives: J gene, V gene, clone size, D gene, CDR3 DNA, CDR3 protein. A D gene is named only where the DNA matches it firmly. Clone size is shown for a subset of rows, as once, few, many or a class of expanded clone.

>TRBJ2-7|TRBV9|once|TRBD2
TGTGCCAGCAGCGTAGGCGGGGGGGCCCACGAGCAGTACTTC
CASSVGGGAHEQYF
>TRBJ2-2|TRBV5-6|NA|NA
TGTGCCAGCAGCTTGGTTTGGGATCGCGGGGAGCTGTTTTTT
CASSLVWDRGELFF
>TRBJ2-1|TRBV15|NA|TRBD1
TGTGCCACCAGCGTAACCGGGACAGGGGACTACAATGAGCAGTTCTTC
CATSVTGTGDYNEQFF
>TRBJ1-2|TRBV6-5|NA|NA
TGTGCCAGCAGTTACTTATCCAGCCGGTACTATGGCTACACCTTC
CASSYLSSRYYGYTF
>TRBJ1-1|TRBV5-6|NA|NA
TGTGCCAGCAGCTCTAGCTCCAGGTACACGAACACTGAAGCTTTCTTT
CASSSSSRYTNTEAFF
>TRBJ2-1|TRBV9|NA|TRBD2
TGTGCCAGCAAAGGCGCTAGCGGGGGAGGGGAGCAGTTCTTC
CASKGASGGGEQFF
>TRBJ1-4|TRBV11-2|NA|NA
TGTGCCAGCAGCCCCCAGGATACAACTAATGAAAAACTGTTTTTT
CASSPQDTTNEKLFF
>TRBJ2-5|TRBV30|NA|NA
TGTGCCTGGAGGCTTGGTGCGGGGGAGACCCAGTACTTC
CAWRLGAGETQYF
>TRBJ2-3|TRBV29-1|NA|NA
TGCAGCGTTGATGACAGGATGAACACAGATACGCAGTATTTT
CSVDDRMNTDTQYF
>TRBJ2-7|TRBV11-3|NA|TRBD1
TGTGCCAGCAGCCCGGGACAGGCCTACGAGCAGTACTTC
CASSPGQAYEQYF
>TRBJ2-2|TRBV11-2|NA|NA
TGTGCCAGCACCCACCTCGGGGCGGCCGGGGAGCTGTTTTTT
CASTHLGAAGELFF
>TRBJ1-5|TRBV7-8|few|TRBD1
TGTGCCAGCAGCCCGGACAGGCCTTATAGCAATCAGCCCCAGCATTTT
CASSPDRPYSNQPQHF
>TRBJ2-2|TRBV2|NA|NA
TGTGCCAGCATCCCAAAGGTTGCCCGAGGTAGTCTCTCAACCGGGGAGCTGTTTTTT
CASIPKVARGSLSTGELFF
>TRBJ1-2|TRBV15|NA|NA
TGTGCCACCAGCAGAGATCGGGGCTTTAACTATGGCTACACCTTC
CATSRDRGFNYGYTF
>TRBJ2-3|TRBV11-3|NA|TRBD2
TGTGCCAGCAGCCGACAAAGCGGGGGGGCCACAGATACGCAGTATTTT
CASSRQSGGATDTQYF
>TRBJ1-1|TRBV30|NA|NA
TGTGCCACCGATGGGGGAACTGAAGCTTTCTTT
CATDGGTEAFF
>TRBJ2-7|TRBV5-1|NA|NA
TGCGCCAGCCCCTCGGCACGGGGCTCCCGGGGAGAGCAGTACTTC
CASPSARGSRGEQYF
>TRBJ1-5|TRBV4-3|NA|TRBD1
TGCGCCAGCAGCCGAGGGGTGACAGGGAATCAGCCCCAGCATTTT
CASSRGVTGNQPQHF
>TRBJ2-2|TRBV25-1|NA|NA
TGTGCCAGCAGCCCCAAGGGGTACGGGGAGCTGTTTTTT
CASSPKGYGELFF
>TRBJ2-7|TRBV9|once|TRBD2
TGTGCCAGCAGCGTAGGAGCGGGGGGGACCTACGAGCAGTACTTC
CASSVGAGGTYEQYF
>TRBJ2-1|TRBV12-3/TRBV12-4|few|NA
TGTGCCAGCAGCTATGACAATGAGCAGTTCTTC
CASSYDNEQFF
>TRBJ1-4|TRBV15|NA|TRBD1
TGTGCCACCAGCATGGGACAGGGTGTAAGGGAAAAACTGTTTTTT
CATSMGQGVREKLFF
>TRBJ2-7|TRBV7-2|NA|TRBD2
TGTGCCAGCAGCTCCCGCGCGGCTAGCGGGGGGGCAATCTACGAGCAGTACTTC
CASSSRAASGGAIYEQYF
>TRBJ1-1|TRBV29-1|NA|NA
TGCAGCGTTGGGGCCCTCGCGAACACTGAAGCTTTCTTT
CSVGALANTEAFF
>TRBJ1-2|TRBV7-9|NA|NA
TGTGCCAGCAGCTTAGGCCAGTTCTATGGCTACACCTTC
CASSLGQFYGYTF
>TRBJ2-1|TRBV30|NA|TRBD2
TGTGCCTGCCCTCCTGGCGGGGGGACCTTCAATGAGCAGTTCTTC
CACPPGGGTFNEQFF
>TRBJ2-1|TRBV30|once|NA
TGTGCCTGGAGTCGCGGACCTGCGGAGCAGTTCTTC
CAWSRGPAEQFF
>TRBJ2-3|TRBV15|NA|TRBD2
TGTGCCACCAGCTCCGATCGGGGGGGATTCACAGATACGCAGTATTTT
CATSSDRGGFTDTQYF
>TRBJ1-2|TRBV5-8|many|NA
TGTGCCAGCAGCTTGGACAGGGCCGCCTATGGCTACACCTTC
CASSLDRAAYGYTF
>TRBJ2-1|TRBV6-1|NA|NA
TGTGCCAGCAGTGACCCGAGAAGCTCCTACAATGAGCAGTTCTTC
CASSDPRSSYNEQFF
>TRBJ2-1|TRBV5-6|NA|NA
TGTGCCAGCAGCCTAGGGTCTGGGGCAGGGAATGAGCAGTTCTTC
CASSLGSGAGNEQFF
>TRBJ1-2|TRBV6-1|NA|NA
TGTGCCAGCAGTGAAGTTCGGAGGGGGGGCTATGGCTACACCTTC
CASSEVRRGGYGYTF
>TRBJ1-5|TRBV6-2/TRBV6-3|NA|NA
TGTGCCAGCAGTTATGCAGGGCCCCAGCATTTT
CASSYAGPQHF
>TRBJ1-5|TRBV24-1|NA|TRBD1
TGTGCCACCAGTGATGCGACAGGGTTGCAGCCCCAGCATTTT
CATSDATGLQPQHF
>TRBJ1-2|TRBV3-1/TRBV3-2|NA|NA
TGTGCCAGCAGCCCATCCGACATTAACTATGGCTACACCTTC
CASSPSDINYGYTF
>TRBJ2-7|TRBV6-2/TRBV6-3|NA|TRBD1
TGTGCCAGCAGCATAGGACAGGGGATGTCCTACGAGCAGTACTTC
CASSIGQGMSYEQYF
>TRBJ2-1|TRBV9|NA|NA
TGTGCCAGCAGCGTAGCGGGTCTTAACAATGAGCAGTTCTTC
CASSVAGLNNEQFF
>TRBJ1-2|TRBV13|NA|NA
TGTGCCAGCAGCTCCCTTGTTGATGGCTACACCTTC
CASSSLVDGYTF
>TRBJ1-5|TRBV7-2|NA|TRBD1
TGTGCCAGCAGCTTACACGGACAGGGGAATCAGCCCCAGCATTTT
CASSLHGQGNQPQHF
>TRBJ1-1|TRBV7-2|few|NA
TGTGCCAGCAGCGCGGGACGGCTCACTGAAGCTTTCTTT
CASSAGRLTEAFF
>TRBJ1-6|TRBV5-1|NA|NA
TGCGCCAGCAGCACGGACGTCGGGCTTTCACCCCTCCACTTT
CASSTDVGLSPLHF
>TRBJ1-3|TRBV11-2|NA|TRBD1
TGTGCCAGCAGCATCGCGACAGGGGCTGGAAACACCATATATTTT
CASSIATGAGNTIYF
>TRBJ1-5|TRBV7-9|NA|TRBD1
TGTGCCAGCAGCACCCACCGGGACAGGGGGATCGGTCAGCCCCAGCATTTT
CASSTHRDRGIGQPQHF
>TRBJ2-5|TRBV3-1/TRBV3-2|NA|TRBD2
TGTGCCAGCAGCCAAGGAATAGCGGGGGGGACCCAGTACTTC
CASSQGIAGGTQYF
>TRBJ2-5|TRBV6-2/TRBV6-3|NA|NA
TGTGCCAGCAGCCCTTATCGGATCAGTGATGCCCAAGAGACCCAGTACTTC
CASSPYRISDAQETQYF
>TRBJ1-1|TRBV7-6|NA|NA
TGTGCCAGCAGCTTAGCGAGGGGCACTGAAGCTTTCTTT
CASSLARGTEAFF
>TRBJ2-3|TRBV7-2|NA|TRBD2
TGTGCCAGCAGCTTGGGACTAGCGCCGGATACGCAGTATTTT
CASSLGLAPDTQYF
>TRBJ2-1|TRBV4-2|NA|TRBD1
TGTGCCAGCAGTGACAGGGCCCGTCCCGACGGGCAGTTCTTC
CASSDRARPDGQFF